This record covers a single T cell receptor (beta chain). The antigen is unknown. Version v3.0 of the immunoSEQ assay ran at survey level. The method was immunoSEQ multiplex PCR; TCRdb's version includes in-frame clones alone and lacks a portion of them. The table has just over 20,000 clones, roughly 78% seen once; the top ten hold almost 9.5%. These data belong to a study of long-term antiretroviral therapy in people with HIV. Notes on the study in general: Every time point showed a repertoire led by clones expanded before ART. Collection of the blood took place between about 2004 and 2018. The ART regimens in use then may have been less effective than current ones. Information on adherence, resistance and therapy changes was unavailable.

The CDR3 covers 11 residues. V was trimmed by 4 bases and J by 7 bases, leaving 5 bases between them. The germline V gene encodes CDR1 WNHNN and CDR2 SYGVQD (reference sequence). Material: unsorted PBMCs, obtained 4.1 years after starting antiretroviral therapy. The clonotype comes from a woman in her thirties or forties with HIV. V gene TRBV10-1 combines with J gene TRBJ2-1; the D is unclear. The CDR3 loop is CASSALNEQFF. CDR3 bases: TGCGCCAGCAGTGCTCTTAATGAGCAGTTCTTC.